These 5 T cell receptor beta chains came from one sample sequenced in a study of CXCR3-negative and CXCR3-positive naive CD8 T cells. Study-wide points: More hydrophobic TRB CDR3s occurred in CXCR3-positive than in CXCR3-negative naive cells.

Antigens of these TCRs are unknown. Libraries of TRB cDNA were made by 5' RACE and carried UMIs. Each CDR3 protein gets one entry in TCRdb, which reprocessed the 5' RACE reads and gives no DNA. The sample table includes about 92,000 distinct CDR3 sequences. The sample taken for sequencing was naive CXCR3+ CD8+ T cells from blood. Subset in this sample: CD45RO-CCR7+CD27+CD95- naive CD8+ T cells expressing CXCR3 (TNR3+). Receptors originate from a human donor in good health. Some clones in this sample may be carry-over from other donors' samples.

The chain carries TRBV18 and TRBJ2-5; the TRBD1 assignment by TCRdb is unverifiable without DNA. CDR3 size: 16 residues. Germline CDR1 and CDR2: KGHSH and LQKENI. The CDR3: CASSRLDGGPQETQYF.

J is TRBJ2-2 and V is TRBV6-5; the TCRdb D gene call, TRBD2, has no DNA to confirm it. The CDR3 covers 18 residues. Per the germline V gene, CDR1 is MNHEY and CDR2 is SVGAGI. The CDR3 reads CASSYSGLAGVDTGELFF.

This chain links TRBV3-1 with TRBJ2-1; TCRdb reports TRBD2, a call that lacks DNA to check it against. The CDR3 is 16 residues long. Germline V gives CDR1 LGHDT, CDR2 YNNKEL (reference sequence). The CDR3 here is CASSQEELAGVGEQFF.

This sequence joins TRBV9 and TRBJ2-2; TCRdb calls TRBD1, which cannot be checked without DNA. The germline gives CDR1 SGDLS, CDR2 YYNGEE. The CDR3 has 16 amino acids. CDR3: CASSGNRGLGTGELFF. Full variable domain (outside the CDR3, taken from reference TRBV9 and TRBJ2-2): DSGVTQTPKHLITATGQRVTLRCSPRSGDLSVYWYQQSLDQGLQFLIQYYNGEERAKGNILERFSAQQFPDLHSELNLSSLELGDSALYFCASSGNRGLGTGELFFGEGSRLTVL.

The CDR3 region is CTTSGRQGSDTQYF. V is TRBV15 and J is TRBJ2-3; the D gene TCRdb calls, TRBD1, cannot be checked with no DNA. The CDR3 contains 14 residues. From germline, CDR1 is LNHNV and CDR2 YYDKDF (reference sequence).